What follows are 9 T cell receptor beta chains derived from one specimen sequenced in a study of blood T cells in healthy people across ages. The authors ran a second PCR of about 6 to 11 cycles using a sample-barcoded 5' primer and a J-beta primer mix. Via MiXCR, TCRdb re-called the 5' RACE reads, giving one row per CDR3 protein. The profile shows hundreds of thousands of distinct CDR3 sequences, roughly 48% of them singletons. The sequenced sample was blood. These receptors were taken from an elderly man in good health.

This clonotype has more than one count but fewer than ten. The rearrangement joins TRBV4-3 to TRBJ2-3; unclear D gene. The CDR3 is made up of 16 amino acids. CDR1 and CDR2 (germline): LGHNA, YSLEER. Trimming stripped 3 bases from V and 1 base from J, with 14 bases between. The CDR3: CASSHGYPGGTDTQYF. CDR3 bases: TGCGCCAGCAGCCATGGTTACCCAGGAGGCACAGATACGCAGTATTTT.

The CDR3 DNA sequence: TGCGCCAGCAGCTCCGCCGGGACAGCAAGTAATTCACCCCTCCACTTT. Translation: CASSSAGTASNSPLHF. The chain uses TRBV5-1 and TRBJ1-6; TRBD1 aligns across 7 bases. V dropped 3 bases and J dropped 6; count of bases not matched to a gene: 9. This CDR3 region has 16 residues. Per germline, CDR1 SGHRS and CDR2 YFSETQ.

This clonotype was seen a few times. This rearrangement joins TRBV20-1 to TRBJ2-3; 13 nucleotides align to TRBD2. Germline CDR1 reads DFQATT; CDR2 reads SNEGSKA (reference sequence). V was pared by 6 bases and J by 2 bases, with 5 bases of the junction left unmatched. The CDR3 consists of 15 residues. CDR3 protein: CSALGLAGDTDTQYF. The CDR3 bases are TGCAGTGCACTTGGACTAGCGGGGGACACAGATACGCAGTATTTT.

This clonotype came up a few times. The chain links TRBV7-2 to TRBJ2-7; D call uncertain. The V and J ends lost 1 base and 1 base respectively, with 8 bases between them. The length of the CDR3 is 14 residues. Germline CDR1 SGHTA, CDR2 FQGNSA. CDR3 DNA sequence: TGTGCCAGCAGCTTAGTTTCATTTTCCTACGAGCAGTACTTC. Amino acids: CASSLVSFSYEQYF.

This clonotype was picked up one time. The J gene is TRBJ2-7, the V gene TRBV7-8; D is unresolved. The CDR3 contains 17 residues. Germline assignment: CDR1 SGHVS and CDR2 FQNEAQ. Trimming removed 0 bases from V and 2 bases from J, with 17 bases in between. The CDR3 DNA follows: TGTGCCAGCAGCTTAGCCTCCGGCTTGGCCTTTCCCTACGAGCAGTACTTC. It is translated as CASSLASGLAFPYEQYF.

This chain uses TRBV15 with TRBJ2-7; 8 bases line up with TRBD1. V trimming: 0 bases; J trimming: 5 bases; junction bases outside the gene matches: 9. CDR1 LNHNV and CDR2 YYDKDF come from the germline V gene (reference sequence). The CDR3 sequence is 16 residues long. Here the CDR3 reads CATSREGAARGHEQYF. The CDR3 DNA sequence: TGTGCCACCAGCAGAGAGGGGGCAGCCAGGGGGCACGAGCAGTACTTC.

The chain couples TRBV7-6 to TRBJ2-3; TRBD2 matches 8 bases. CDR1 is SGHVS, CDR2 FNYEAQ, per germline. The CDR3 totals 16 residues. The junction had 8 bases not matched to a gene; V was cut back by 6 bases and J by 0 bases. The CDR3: CASSLLAGSSTDTQYF. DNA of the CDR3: TGTGCCAGCAGTTTATTAGCGGGGTCTAGCACAGATACGCAGTATTTT.

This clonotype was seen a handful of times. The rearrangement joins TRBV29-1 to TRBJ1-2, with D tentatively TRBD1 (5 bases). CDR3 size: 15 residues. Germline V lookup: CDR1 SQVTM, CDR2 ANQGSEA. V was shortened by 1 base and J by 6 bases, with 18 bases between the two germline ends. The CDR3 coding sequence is TGCAGCGTTGAAGGTACCCCTAACAGGCATGATGGCTACACCTTC. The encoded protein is CSVEGTPNRHDGYTF.

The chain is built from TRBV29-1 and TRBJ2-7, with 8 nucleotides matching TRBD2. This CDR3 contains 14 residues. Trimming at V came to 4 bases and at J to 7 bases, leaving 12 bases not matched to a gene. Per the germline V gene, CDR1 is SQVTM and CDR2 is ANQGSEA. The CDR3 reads CSVGDPGGHREQYF. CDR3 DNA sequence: TGCAGCGTTGGCGATCCGGGAGGGCATCGGGAGCAGTACTTC.